Listed below are T cell receptor beta chains from one sample, sequenced in a study of blood T cell repertoires in COVID-19. Only in-frame clones appear in the TCRdb table, and some are missing; sequencing was by immunoSEQ multiplex PCR. The sample comprises 210,000 or so clones, around 85% of which are singletons, and approximately 3% rests with the top ten. Sequenced material: PBMCs or T cells enriched from blood (not recorded which). These receptors originate from a woman aged 50 to 60 in a cohort exposed to, infected with or recovered from COVID-19 (not recorded which). Each CDR3 is given without its conserved first and last residue.

v_call	cdr3_aa
TRBV5-1	ASSPRGGPGELF
TRBV28	ASYPGRLQPQH
TRBV7-2	ASSPTGLRSRETQY
TRBV11-2	ASSLDWGSGGKQY
TRBV7-2	ASSSPRGGNEKLF
TRBV10-2	ASWRGTGNQPQH
TRBV5-1	ASSALQGRNTEAF
TRBV5-1	ASSPQGSAGNTIY
TRBV5-1	ASSLSGGLEQY
TRBV3-1/TRBV3-2	ASSRLGQGLGTIY
TRBV5-1	ASSLFGGSGDTQY
TRBV4-1	ASSQPGTGIGLSGNTIY
TRBV3-1/TRBV3-2	ASSQAQGYGYT
TRBV4-1	ASSRGTGGGYEQY
TRBV28	ASGSERNTEAF
TRBV4-1	ASSQEGADSPNYGYT
TRBV5-8	ASSLGQGLGEY
TRBV9	ASSVEQGAYEQY
TRBV10-1	ASSERSSGGTDTQY
TRBV27	ASSLEARPNSPLH
TRBV2	ATGGNEQF
TRBV4-2	ASSDRDRGSEAF
TRBV25-1	ASSDQGYGYT
TRBV7-9	ASSLAQTGDSGANVLT
TRBV4-3	ASSQVGLTGANVLT
TRBV28	ASRIAGDPNSPLH
TRBV24-1	ATSDFPGSDTQY
TRBV28	ASSLGGVYEQY
TRBV7-2	ASSFMTGVDTQY
TRBV30	AWRNSNQETQY
TRBV7-2	ASSSYQSSSGNTIY
TRBV10-3	AISEGVAGGNEQF
TRBV15	ATSREVGRGRSDTQY
TRBV9	ASSVGRGPETQY
TRBV19	ASSMDRANSPLH
TRBV12-2	ASRLSPLLLSADTQY
TRBV18	ASSPRRDGNSPLH
TRBV19	ASSRQGRNEKLF
TRBV5-5	ASSLYGQGNYGYT
TRBV13	ASSLQTGFTLGDTQY
TRBV2	ASSTDRTAHEQY
TRBV28	ASSFRGYGYT
TRBV19	ASSFLAKNIQY
TRBV4-1	ASSRQFLNEKLF
TRBV19	ASRDPKRETGIYGYT
TRBV25-1	ASSHSGANVLT
TRBV5-6	ASSLGVGVTEAF
TRBV18	ASSPQRGDTDTQY
TRBV27	ASSPMQGVGQPQH
TRBV5-4	ASSSTTAGGGELF
TRBV6-2/TRBV6-3	ASSGHRNTEAF
TRBV30	AWSVQASNEQF
TRBV6-2/TRBV6-3	ASSYRGQVDEQY
TRBV28	ASRAGGRNGYT
TRBV7-2	ASSLMGSGDRETQY
TRBV9	ASSVGQGRRGEQF
TRBV9	ASSVAGHANTEAF
TRBV4-3	ASSQDNSNEQF
TRBV14	ASSADRGENEKLF
TRBV7-9	ASSITGSYEQY